These T cell receptor beta chains were read from a single sample in a study of cytomegalovirus exposure and HLA in healthy donors. Profiling relied on immunoSEQ multiplex PCR, and the TCRdb table lists in-frame clones only, not all of them. The sample consists of tens of thousands of clones, around 85% of them appearing once. The specimen sequenced was PBMCs. Receptor source: a man aged 30 to 39 in good health and CMV-seronegative. Both conserved end residues are part of each CDR3. Each record gives: D gene, V gene, clone size, J gene, CDR3 DNA, CDR3 protein. A D gene is named only where the DNA matches it firmly. Clone size is given for some rows only: seen once, a few or many times, or a class if the clone is expanded.

TRBD1	TRBV19	NA	TRBJ1-6	TGTGCCAGTAGTAATGACAGGGATTCACCCCTCCACTTT	CASSNDRDSPLHF
NA	TRBV4-1	NA	TRBJ1-5	TGCGCCAGCAGCCAAGAAGGGGGGGGTGGCGGCAATCAGCCCCAGCATTTT	CASSQEGGGGGNQPQHF
TRBD1	TRBV5-6	NA	TRBJ2-7	TGTGCCAGCAGCGAAACAACAGGGGTTAGTGAGCAGTACTTC	CASSETTGVSEQYF
NA	TRBV7-9	few	TRBJ2-7	TGTGCCAGCAGCAGGACTGACAGGGAGCAGTACTTC	CASSRTDREQYF
TRBD1	TRBV10-2	NA	TRBJ2-6	TGCGCCAGCAGTCAACGACAGGGAATCCCCTCTGGGGCCAACGTCCTGACTTTC	CASSQRQGIPSGANVLTF
TRBD2	TRBV29-1	NA	TRBJ2-1	TGCAGCGTTGATGGGAGGGAAAGCTCCTACAATGAGCAGTTCTTC	CSVDGRESSYNEQFF
NA	TRBV5-1	NA	TRBJ1-6	TGCGCCAGCAGCCCGCTAGACAGTCATAATTCACCCCTCCACTTT	CASSPLDSHNSPLHF
NA	TRBV7-6	NA	TRBJ2-5	TGTGCCAGCAGCCCCGGGGTTTTGGAAGGAGCTCAAGAGACCCAGTACTTC	CASSPGVLEGAQETQYF
NA	TRBV6-1	NA	TRBJ2-7	TGTGCCAGCAGTGAAGGGGGCAGCTCCTACGAGCAGTACTTC	CASSEGGSSYEQYF
NA	TRBV9	NA	TRBJ1-2	TGTGCCAGCAGCGTAGGACAGAAGGGTTGGGGCTACACCTTC	CASSVGQKGWGYTF
TRBD1	TRBV6-1	NA	TRBJ2-1	TGTGCCAGCAGTGAAGGACAGGGGTCCTACAATGAGCAGTTCTTC	CASSEGQGSYNEQFF
NA	TRBV18	NA	TRBJ1-2	TGTGCCAGCTCACCACCGGGGGCGAATGGCTACACCTTC	CASSPPGANGYTF
TRBD1	TRBV7-9	NA	TRBJ2-7	TGTGCCAGCAGCATCCGGGACAGCTACTACGAGCAGTACTTC	CASSIRDSYYEQYF
TRBD1	TRBV4-2	NA	TRBJ1-2	TGTGCCAGCAGCCAAGAAACGGGACAGACTAACTATGGCTACACCTTC	CASSQETGQTNYGYTF
TRBD2	TRBV7-9	NA	TRBJ2-3	TGTGCCAGCAGCTTAGACCTAGCGGGGAAGACAGATACGCAGTATTTT	CASSLDLAGKTDTQYF
NA	TRBV6-5	NA	TRBJ1-1	TGTGCCAGCAGTTCAACAGCGGCGGGGAATACTGAAGCTTTCTTT	CASSSTAAGNTEAFF
NA	TRBV19	NA	TRBJ1-5	TGTGCCAGTAGGCGGACACCCACGAGTCGCAATCAGCCCCAGCATTTT	CASRRTPTSRNQPQHF
NA	TRBV28	NA	TRBJ1-5	TGTGCCAGCAGTCCGGAGGGAAATAGCAATCAGCCCCAGCATTTT	CASSPEGNSNQPQHF
NA	TRBV2	NA	TRBJ2-7	TGTGCCAGCAGTGATTGGGGGGACTACGAGCAGTACTTC	CASSDWGDYEQYF
NA	TRBV19	NA	TRBJ1-1	TGTGCCAGTAGTATAATCGGGGGAAATGGTGAAGCTTTCTTT	CASSIIGGNGEAFF
NA	TRBV7-9	NA	TRBJ2-2	TGTGCCAGCAGCCGACAAAGGGAGCGGCTGGGCGGGGAGCTGTTTTTT	CASSRQRERLGGELFF
NA	TRBV7-3	NA	TRBJ2-3	TGTGCCAGCAGCGTGCTAGGGGGACGAAGGTTTGGTACGCAGTATTTT	CASSVLGGRRFGTQYF
NA	TRBV6-1	NA	TRBJ1-2	TGTGCCAGCAGTGAAACCCCTTCCTACCCTGGCTACACCTTC	CASSETPSYPGYTF
NA	TRBV2	NA	TRBJ1-6	TGTGCCAGCAATGATCCTGTTCAGGGCGGCTCCTATAATTCACCCCTCCACTTT	CASNDPVQGGSYNSPLHF
TRBD1	TRBV19	few	TRBJ1-4	TGTGCCAGTAGTTGGACAGGGGACGGTGAAAAACTGTTTTTT	CASSWTGDGEKLFF
NA	TRBV14	NA	TRBJ2-7	TGTGCCAGCAGCCAAGATTCTCTATATTACGAGCAGTACTTC	CASSQDSLYYEQYF
NA	TRBV4-1	NA	TRBJ1-4	TGCGCCAGCAGAGTATCCGAGGGGGGGCCGGTTGGAAAACTGTTTTTT	CASRVSEGGPVGKLFF
NA	TRBV4-2	once	TRBJ1-2	TGTGCCAGCAGCCAACAGACACTCCTCAGGGGTACCTATGGCTACACCTTC	CASSQQTLLRGTYGYTF
TRBD1	TRBV19	NA	TRBJ2-7	TGTGCCAGTAGTTTGCCGGGACAGGCGTCCTACGAGCAGTACTTC	CASSLPGQASYEQYF
TRBD1	TRBV28	NA	TRBJ1-4	TGTGCCAGCAGTTCTCCCGGACAGGGAAGGGAAAAACTGTTTTTT	CASSSPGQGREKLFF
NA	TRBV7-6	few	TRBJ2-2	TGTGCCAGCAGCTCCGTAAACACCGGGGAGCTGTTTTTT	CASSSVNTGELFF
NA	TRBV11-2	NA	TRBJ1-2	TGTGCCAGCAGTCGGACAAACCTCTATGGCTACACCTTC	CASSRTNLYGYTF
NA	TRBV6-5	NA	TRBJ2-7	TGTGCCAGCAGTTACGCAGGGGAGGGTAGAGAGCAGTACTTC	CASSYAGEGREQYF
TRBD1	TRBV5-4	NA	TRBJ2-7	TGTGCCAGCAGTATCGGACAGGACTACGAGCAGTACTTC	CASSIGQDYEQYF
NA	TRBV7-9	NA	TRBJ2-7	TGTGCCAGCAGCAGCGTAGGGGACGAGCAGTACTTC	CASSSVGDEQYF
TRBD1	TRBV2	NA	TRBJ2-5	TGTGCCAGCAGTCCCGGGACAGGCCGCCAAGAGACCCAGTACTTC	CASSPGTGRQETQYF
TRBD1	TRBV6-5	NA	TRBJ1-3	TGTGCCAGCAGTACTCAGGGGGCCGGGGGAAACACCATATATTTT	CASSTQGAGGNTIYF
NA	TRBV9	once	TRBJ1-6	TGTGCCAGCAGCGTCAGGGCAAATAATTCACCCCTCCACTTT	CASSVRANNSPLHF
TRBD1	TRBV7-2	once	TRBJ1-6	TGTGCCAGCAGCTTAGCGGACAGGGGGCAATCACCCCTCCACTTT	CASSLADRGQSPLHF
NA	TRBV7-9	NA	TRBJ2-2	TGTGCCAGCAGCTTAGGGTACAGGTCGGACGGGGAGCTGTTTTTT	CASSLGYRSDGELFF
NA	TRBV30	NA	TRBJ2-2	TGTGCCTGGGTGGACACCTCGAACACCGGGGAGCTGTTTTTT	CAWVDTSNTGELFF
NA	TRBV5-1	few	TRBJ1-1	TGCGCCAGCAGTTCCGGCGGGGCCAAGAACACTGAAGCTTTCTTT	CASSSGGAKNTEAFF
TRBD1	TRBV7-8	NA	TRBJ1-2	TGTGCCAGCAGCTTCGGACAGGGGCAGGGCTATGGCTACACCTTC	CASSFGQGQGYGYTF